The 31 T cell receptor beta chains given below trace back to one sample, sequenced in a study of T cells after posttransplantation cyclophosphamide. Controls had myeloablative marrow grafts with methotrexate and calcineurin inhibitor, sampled at 1 year. Sequencing used immunoSEQ multiplex PCR; TCRdb keeps in-frame clones, though not all of them. The sample consists of approximately 10,000 clones, about 89% of them appearing once. The material was PBMCs, obtained approximately 430 days after allogeneic stem cell transplant with calcineurin inhibitor and methotrexate. The origin of the receptors is a male patient in his fifties who received an allogeneic stem cell transplant from an unrelated donor, was CMV-positive, and had chronic GVHD only. Some T cells may originate from the graft donor.

The chain is built from TRBV19 and TRBJ1-3; the match to TRBD1 covers 9 bases. The CDR3 extends over 16 amino acids. V gave up 0 bases and J gave up 7 bases; unmatched junction bases: 7. Germline assignment: CDR1 LNHDA and CDR2 SQIVND (reference sequence). CDR3 amino acids: CASSIDWGQGLNTIYF. CDR3 in DNA: TGTGCCAGTAGTATAGATTGGGGACAGGGTCTCAACACCATATATTTT.

This chain connects TRBV29-1 to TRBJ1-1; D unclear. The germline CDR1 and CDR2 sequences are SQVTM and ANQGSEA. V lost 3 bases and J 1 base, leaving 6 bases between the germline ends. The CDR3 extends over 12 amino acids. CDR3 nucleotide sequence: TGCAGCGTTGAGAGACAGAACACTGAAGCTTTCTTT. It yields the protein CSVERQNTEAFF. The whole variable domain, filled in from reference TRBV29-1 and TRBJ1-1, reads SAVISQKPSRDICQRGTSLTIQCQVDSQVTMMFWYRQQPGQSLTLIATANQGSEATYESGFVIDKFPISRPNLTFSTLTVSNMSPEDSSIYLCSVERQNTEAFFGQGTRLTVV.

The rearrangement joins TRBV19 to TRBJ2-1; TRBD1 matches at 7 bases. V was clipped by 5 bases and J by 8 bases; unmatched bases: 6. The germline CDR1 and CDR2 sequences are LNHDA and SQIVND (reference sequence). The CDR3 runs 13 residues. As DNA, the CDR3 is TGTGCCAGTAGTCCCGACAGGGCCGATGAGCAGTTCTTC. Protein: CASSPDRADEQFF. The entire variable domain, with the rest obtained from reference TRBV19 and TRBJ2-1, is as follows: DGGITQSPKYLFRKEGQNVTLSCEQNLNHDAMYWYRQDPGQGLRLIYYSQIVNDFQKGDIAEGYSVSREKKESFPLTVTSAQKNPTAFYLCASSPDRADEQFFGPGTRLTVL.

The DNA of the CDR3 is TGCGCCAGCAGGACAGGGGATTACTATGGCTACACCTTC. This gives the protein CASRTGDYYGYTF. The rearrangement uses TRBV5-1 and TRBJ1-2, with TRBD1 matching over 8 bases. CDR1 is SGHRS, CDR2 YFSETQ, per germline. V shed 5 bases and J 3 bases; nucleotides not matched to a gene: 3. The CDR3 spans 13 residues.

This chain joins TRBV5-1 and TRBJ1-6; TRBD1 matches 7 bases. Per the germline V gene, CDR1 is SGHRS and CDR2 is YFSETQ. The CDR3 consists of 15 residues. V gave up 5 bases and J gave up 5 bases; unmatched junction bases: 7. CDR3 sequence: CASREGTANNSPLHF. The CDR3 coding sequence is TGCGCCAGCAGAGAAGGGACAGCCAATAATTCACCCCTCCACTTT.

As concerns this clone: Other DNA variants within this sample encode the same CDR3. The gene calls are TRBV7-2 and TRBJ1-5, with D possibly TRBD1 on 5 matching bases. Trimming pared 5 bases from V and 7 bases from J, leaving 12 bases between. The CDR3 has 13 residues. Per the germline V gene, CDR1 is SGHTA and CDR2 is FQGNSA. CDR3 sequence reads: CASSLQEFQPQHF. Here the CDR3 DNA reads TGTGCCAGCAGCCTACAGGAATTCCAGCCCCAGCATTTT.

The chain links TRBV7-2 to TRBJ2-1; D may be TRBD1 (6 bases). Trimming stripped 0 bases from V and 7 bases from J, with 13 bases between. CDR3 length: 15 amino acids. The germline V gene encodes CDR1 SGHTA and CDR2 FQGNSA. The CDR3 is CASSLARRGVNEQFF. In DNA, the CDR3 is TGTGCCAGCAGCTTAGCGCGCAGGGGAGTAAATGAGCAGTTCTTC.

The gene calls are TRBV27 and TRBJ1-2; D is undetermined. The CDR3 contains 13 residues. Germline-derived CDR1 and CDR2 are MNHEY and SMNVEV (reference sequence). V was pared by 0 bases and J by 10 bases, with 12 bases between. The CDR3 loop reads CASSLSRAVSYTF. The CDR3 DNA is TGTGCCAGCAGTTTATCTAGAGCGGTTTCCTACACCTTC.

For the CDR3, the DNA is TGTGCCAGTAGTATAGGGACAGGGATTATCAATGAGCAGTTCTTC. Its protein is CASSIGTGIINEQFF. V and J are TRBV19 and TRBJ2-1; 8 positions match TRBD1. V shed 1 base, J shed 6 bases, and the junction held 5 bases outside the gene matches. Germline lookup yields CDR1 LNHDA and CDR2 SQIVND (reference sequence). The CDR3 covers 15 residues.

V is TRBV2 and J is TRBJ1-5; D remains ambiguous. Germline values: CDR1 SNHLY, CDR2 FYNNEI. The germline V and J ends were trimmed by 7 bases and 0 bases, with 10 bases remaining between them. The CDR3 extends over 14 amino acids. The CDR3 bases are TGTGCCAGCATAGAGAGTTATAGCAATCAGCCCCAGCATTTT. Protein sequence: CASIESYSNQPQHF.

J is TRBJ2-5 and V is TRBV11-2, with D possibly TRBD2 on 6 matching bases. The tail of the sequence fits TRBJ2-7 better, so the J call may be wrong. The CDR3 covers 14 residues. Germline V gives CDR1 SGHAT, CDR2 FQNNGV. The CDR3 nucleotides are TGTGCCAGCAGCCCTACCCGGGGGACTTACGAGCAGTACTTC. This gives the protein CASSPTRGTYEQYF.

This chain joins TRBV27 and TRBJ2-7; perhaps TRBD1 as D (7 bases). The ends were cut back, 5 bases at V and 7 bases at J, with 15 bases in the middle. Germline CDR1 MNHEY, CDR2 SMNVEV (reference sequence). The CDR3 spans 13 residues. The CDR3 loop reads CASSPGGTREQYF. CDR3 in DNA: TGTGCCAGCAGTCCAGGGGGGACGAGGGAGCAGTACTTC.

The chain couples TRBV5-6 to TRBJ1-2; the match to TRBD1 covers 7 bases. The germline V gene has CDR1 SGHDT and CDR2 YYEEEE. The CDR3 totals 11 residues. V dropped 3 bases and J dropped 8; count of bases not matched to a gene: 1. The DNA for the CDR3 is TGTGCCAGCAGCTGGGGACAGGGCTACACCTTC. It specifies CASSWGQGYTF.

This chain connects TRBV6-6 to TRBJ2-1; D might be TRBD2 (5 bases). Trimming left V 7 bases short and J 6 bases short, with 13 bases between. The CDR3 is made up of 13 amino acids. In germline, CDR1 is MNHNY, CDR2 SVGAGI (reference sequence). CDR3 amino acids: CASTERVLNEQFF. In DNA, the CDR3 is TGTGCCAGCACAGAGAGGGTCCTCAATGAGCAGTTCTTC.

The chain carries TRBV6-6 and TRBJ2-7; no clear D gene. The CDR3 spans 14 residues. V gave up 4 bases and J gave up 0 bases, with 10 bases separating them. Germline V gene lookup returns CDR1 MNHNY and CDR2 SVGAGI (reference sequence). This chain's CDR3 is CASSLTESSYEQYF. The CDR3 DNA sequence: TGTGCCAGCAGTTTGACTGAGAGCTCCTACGAGCAGTACTTC.

V usage is TRBV9 and J usage is TRBJ1-6, with D possibly matching TRBD1 (5 bases). The CDR3 covers 18 residues. The V gene lost 4 bases and the J gene lost 3 bases, with 20 bases spanning the gap. Germline V gives CDR1 SGDLS, CDR2 YYNGEE. Here the CDR3 DNA reads TGTGCCAGCAGCATCCCCCGGGGCGGGGACCACTATAATTCACCCCTCCACTTT. Amino acid sequence: CASSIPRGGDHYNSPLHF.

The gene calls are TRBV5-1 and TRBJ2-2; tentatively, D is TRBD1 (6 bases). V lost 3 bases and J 6 bases, leaving 9 bases between the germline ends. The CDR3 is 13 residues long. Germline CDR1 reads SGHRS; CDR2 reads YFSETQ. CDR3 DNA: TGCGCCAGCAGCTACAGGGTTCCCGGGGAGCTGTTTTTT. Protein product: CASSYRVPGELFF. The entire variable domain, with the rest obtained from reference TRBV5-1 and TRBJ2-2, is as follows: KAGVTQTPRYLIKTRGQQVTLSCSPISGHRSVSWYQQTPGQGLQFLFEYFSETQRNKGNFPGRFSGRQFSNSRSEMNVSTLELGDSALYLCASSYRVPGELFFGEGSRLTVL.

This chain links TRBV2 with TRBJ2-3, with 7 bases lining up with TRBD1. Germline trimming cut 0 bases from V and 2 bases from J; bases unmatched to any gene: 8. In germline, CDR1 is SNHLY, CDR2 FYNNEI. The CDR3 is made up of 17 amino acids. The CDR3 spells CASSEALGTVNTDTQYF. The CDR3 bases are TGTGCCAGCAGTGAAGCGCTTGGGACAGTGAACACAGATACGCAGTATTTT.

This clone was recorded only once. The chain uses TRBV7-9 and TRBJ2-2, with TRBD1 matching 10 bases. Germline V gene data show CDR1 as SEHNR and CDR2 as FQNEAQ (reference sequence). V lost 5 bases, J lost 3 bases, and 6 bases stayed unmatched. The CDR3 spans 16 residues. CDR3 in amino acids: CASSPEDRGDTGELFF. CDR3 DNA sequence: TGTGCCAGCAGCCCTGAGGACAGGGGGGACACCGGGGAGCTGTTTTTT.

V and J are TRBV2 and TRBJ2-1; TRBD1 aligns across 10 bases. This CDR3 has 18 residues. Germline V gene data show CDR1 as SNHLY and CDR2 as FYNNEI. With 8 bases clipped from V and 4 bases from J, the junction kept 17 bases outside the gene matches. CDR3 nucleotides: TGTGCCAGCGGTCATGAAAAATTCCGGGACAGGGGATACAATGAGCAGTTCTTC. Its protein is CASGHEKFRDRGYNEQFF.

The chain recombines TRBV2 with TRBJ1-1, with 8 bases matching TRBD1. The CDR3 runs to 12 residues. From germline, CDR1 is SNHLY and CDR2 FYNNEI. V trimming: 6 bases; J trimming: 5 bases; junction bases outside the gene matches: 2. The CDR3 nucleotides are TGTGCCAGCAGGCAGGGGGCAACTGAAGCTTTCTTT. Protein: CASRQGATEAFF. Looking up the rest from reference TRBV2 and TRBJ1-1 gives the full variable domain: EPEVTQTPSHQVTQMGQEVILRCVPISNHLYFYWYRQILGQKVEFLVSFYNNEISEKSEIFDDQFSVERPDGSNFTLKIRSTKLEDSAMYFCASRQGATEAFFGQGTRLTVV.

As regards this clone: Additional DNA sequences in this sample encode the identical CDR3. This chain connects TRBV27 to TRBJ2-3, with D possibly TRBD2 on 5 matching bases. The germline V and J ends were trimmed by 3 bases and 5 bases, with 18 bases remaining between them. From germline, CDR1 is MNHEY and CDR2 SMNVEV (reference sequence). The CDR3 length is 16 residues. This CDR3 is CASSLGEALQRDTQYF. For the CDR3, the DNA is TGTGCCAGCAGTTTGGGAGAGGCCTTACAGAGAGATACGCAGTATTTT.

The chain links TRBV7-9 to TRBJ1-6, with TRBD1 matching 8 bases. With V trimmed by 5 bases and J by 6 bases, 6 bases remained unmatched. CDR1 and CDR2 (germline): SEHNR, FQNEAQ (reference sequence). This CDR3 spans 15 amino acids. The CDR3 DNA reads as TGTGCCAGCAGCAAGTCAGGGGGCGCTAATTCACCCCTCCACTTT. It translates to CASSKSGGANSPLHF.

The genes are TRBV19 and TRBJ1-5; D may be TRBD1 (5 bases). Germline V gives CDR1 LNHDA, CDR2 SQIVND (reference sequence). This CDR3 has 17 residues. V was cut by 3 bases and J by 2 bases, with 17 bases left in between. The DNA of the CDR3 is TGTGCCAGTAGTATTCCCCCCGGAGGGGTGGGCAATCAGCCCCAGCATTTT. Translation: CASSIPPGGVGNQPQHF. The full variable domain, rest sourced from reference TRBV19 and TRBJ1-5, is DGGITQSPKYLFRKEGQNVTLSCEQNLNHDAMYWYRQDPGQGLRLIYYSQIVNDFQKGDIAEGYSVSREKKESFPLTVTSAQKNPTAFYLCASSIPPGGVGNQPQHFGDGTRLSIL.

About this clone: Other nucleotide sequences from this sample produce the same CDR3. The chain is built from TRBV5-5 and TRBJ1-1; D perhaps matches TRBD1 (5 bases). CDR3 size: 15 residues. Germline V lookup: CDR1 SGHKS, CDR2 YYEKEE (reference sequence). Trimming removed 4 bases from V and 4 bases from J, with 17 bases in between. The CDR3 DNA follows: TGTGCCAGCAGCCTGGCTGGGCAGGGAGGCACTGAAGCTTTCTTT. Protein: CASSLAGQGGTEAFF.

The gene calls are TRBV7-9 and TRBJ2-1; 10 bases are shared with TRBD2. The CDR3 loop spans 15 amino acids. The V segment lost 5 bases and the J segment 7 bases; nucleotides outside the gene matches: 8. Germline V gene lookup returns CDR1 SEHNR and CDR2 FQNEAQ (reference sequence). CDR3 protein: CASSRLAGGPNEQFF. The CDR3 DNA follows: TGTGCCAGCAGCCGACTAGCGGGTGGCCCAAATGAGCAGTTCTTC.

The J gene is TRBJ1-5, the V gene TRBV6-5; no clear D gene. The CDR3 is 13 amino acids. The germline V gene has CDR1 MNHEY and CDR2 SVGAGI. Trimming stripped 2 bases from V and 2 bases from J, with 4 bases between. The CDR3 nucleotides read TGTGCCAGCAGTTACACAGGCAATCAGCCCCAGCATTTT. It is translated as CASSYTGNQPQHF.

CDR3 nucleotides: TGTGCCAGTAGTTTAACAGGGTATCAGCCCCAGCATTTT. It codes for CASSLTGYQPQHF. V is TRBV19 and J is TRBJ1-5, with a weak D call TRBD1 (6 bases). Trimming stripped 5 bases from V and 5 bases from J, with 10 bases between. This CDR3 is 13 amino acids long. Germline loops: CDR1 LNHDA, CDR2 SQIVND (reference sequence).

The chain employs TRBV7-2 and TRBJ2-1; 9 nucleotides match TRBD2. CDR3 length equals 12 residues. The V segment lost 5 bases and the J segment 15 bases; nucleotides outside the gene matches: 8. The germline CDR1 and CDR2 sequences are SGHTA and FQGNSA. The CDR3 DNA reads as TGTGCCAGCAGCCCTTTAGCGGGGGAGTTGTTCTTC. This translates into CASSPLAGELFF.

This chain joins TRBV18 and TRBJ2-7, with D perhaps matching TRBD1 (5 bases). The CDR3 extends over 14 amino acids. Germline V gene sequence: CDR1 KGHSH, CDR2 LQKENI. The V end lost 2 bases, the J end lost 0 bases, and 8 bases lay between the germline ends. CDR3: CASSPGQNSYEQYF. Here the CDR3 DNA reads TGTGCCAGCTCACCAGGACAAAACTCCTACGAGCAGTACTTC.

This clone occurred a few times. The V gene is TRBV6-4, the J gene TRBJ1-1; D perhaps matches TRBD1 (6 bases). Germline CDR1 reads MRHNA; CDR2 reads SNTAGT. CDR3 length: 13 amino acids. Trimming cost V 3 bases and J 3 bases, with 8 bases left between them. Here the CDR3 reads CASSETGYTEAFF. The CDR3 DNA is TGTGCCAGCAGTGAGACAGGCTACACTGAAGCTTTCTTT.